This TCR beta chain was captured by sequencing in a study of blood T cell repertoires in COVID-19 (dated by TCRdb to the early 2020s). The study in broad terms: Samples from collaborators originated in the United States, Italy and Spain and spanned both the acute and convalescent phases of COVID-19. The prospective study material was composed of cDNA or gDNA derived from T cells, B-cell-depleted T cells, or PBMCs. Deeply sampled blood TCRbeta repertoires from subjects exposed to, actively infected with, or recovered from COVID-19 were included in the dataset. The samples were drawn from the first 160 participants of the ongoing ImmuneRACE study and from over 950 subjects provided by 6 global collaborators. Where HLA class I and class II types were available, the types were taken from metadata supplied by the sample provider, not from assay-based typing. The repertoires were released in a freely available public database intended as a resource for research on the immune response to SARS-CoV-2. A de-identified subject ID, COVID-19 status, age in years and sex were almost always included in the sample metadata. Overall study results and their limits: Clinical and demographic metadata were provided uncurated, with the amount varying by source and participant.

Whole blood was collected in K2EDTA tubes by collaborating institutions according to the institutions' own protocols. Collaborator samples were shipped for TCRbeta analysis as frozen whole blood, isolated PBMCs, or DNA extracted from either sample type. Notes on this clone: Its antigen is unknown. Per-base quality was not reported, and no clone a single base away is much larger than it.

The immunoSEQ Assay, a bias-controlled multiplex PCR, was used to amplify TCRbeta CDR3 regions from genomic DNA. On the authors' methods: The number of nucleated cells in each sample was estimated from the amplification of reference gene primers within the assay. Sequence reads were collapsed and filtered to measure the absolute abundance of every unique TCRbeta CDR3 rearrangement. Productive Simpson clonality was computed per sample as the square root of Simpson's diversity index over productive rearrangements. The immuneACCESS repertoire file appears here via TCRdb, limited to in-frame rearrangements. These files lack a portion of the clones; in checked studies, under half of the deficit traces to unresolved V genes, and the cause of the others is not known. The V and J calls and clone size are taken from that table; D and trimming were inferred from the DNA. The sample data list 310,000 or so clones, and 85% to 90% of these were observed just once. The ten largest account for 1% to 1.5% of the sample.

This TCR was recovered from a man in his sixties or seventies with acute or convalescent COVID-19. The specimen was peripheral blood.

The DNA sequence follows: TGTGCCAGCAGTTTCGAGTACTACGAGCAGTACTTC. Its protein reads: CASSFEYYEQYF. The receptor chain draws on TRBV12-3 or TRBV12-4 and TRBJ2-7; the D gene cannot be named for sure. V loses 3 bases of germline sequence and J loses 3 bases, and the interval between the two ends is 6 bases. Including the terminal cysteine and phenylalanine, the CDR3 comprises 12 residues. Kept here is only the CDR3 DNA, which spans 36 bases and is read in frame from base 1.